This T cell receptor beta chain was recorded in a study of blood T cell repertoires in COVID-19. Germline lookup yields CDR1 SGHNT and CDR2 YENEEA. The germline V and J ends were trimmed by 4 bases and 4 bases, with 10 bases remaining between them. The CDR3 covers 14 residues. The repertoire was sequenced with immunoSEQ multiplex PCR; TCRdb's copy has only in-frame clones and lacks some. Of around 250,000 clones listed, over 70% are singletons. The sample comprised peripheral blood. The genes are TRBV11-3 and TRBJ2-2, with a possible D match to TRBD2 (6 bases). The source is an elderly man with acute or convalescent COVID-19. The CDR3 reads CASSSARGTGELFF. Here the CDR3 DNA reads TGTGCCAGCAGCTCTGCGCGGGGCACCGGGGAGCTGTTTTTT.